The 16 T cell receptor beta chains reported below all come from one sample, sequenced in a study of regulatory T cells in long-lasting Graves disease. iRepertoire HTBI primers and Arm-PCR of CDR3 regions built TCR beta libraries. MiXCR, applied by TCRdb to the multiplex PCR reads, yields one record per CDR3 protein. This table holds about 660,000 distinct CDR3 sequences, 25% to 35% found once. Time point reported: persistent/refractory GD, antithyroid drugs over 5 years with positive TRAb. Preparation of the TCR library used RNA extracted from PBMCs. The sample here was peripheral blood mononuclear cells (PBMCs), taken when the disease was refractory, from a patient treated with antithyroid drugs. The origin of the receptors is a female donor with Graves disease.

This sequence joins TRBV15 and TRBJ1-1, with D hard to call. The germline gives CDR1 LNHNV, CDR2 YYDKDF (reference sequence). Trimming took 0 bases from V and 3 from J, leaving 8 bases between them. This CDR3 is built from 14 residues. CDR3 residues: CATSRDRRHTEAFF. The CDR3 DNA sequence: TGTGCCACCAGCAGAGATAGAAGGCACACTGAAGCTTTCTTT.

This clonotype has a count of ten or more. The chain has TRBV6-1 and TRBJ2-7; TRBD1 matches at 8 bases. Germline loops: CDR1 MNHNS, CDR2 SASEGT. Trimming cost V 8 bases and J 2 bases; bases outside gene matches: 5. This CDR3 has 13 amino acids. CDR3 in DNA: TGTGCCAGCTCCTGGACAGGGACCTACGAGCAGTACTTC. It encodes CASSWTGTYEQYF.

V and J are TRBV20-1 and TRBJ1-2; D gene uncertain. V gave up 4 bases and J gave up 9 bases, with 12 bases separating them. The length of the CDR3 is 11 residues. The germline V gene encodes CDR1 DFQATT and CDR2 SNEGSKA (reference sequence). For the CDR3, the DNA is TGCAGTGCTATTTCCGGGTTGAGCTACACCTTC. Its translation is CSAISGLSYTF.

On this clonotype itself: A much larger clonotype is one base distant, so this may be a read error. The CDR3 DNA is TGTGCCAGCAGTTTTATGTCCGGACAGGGGGGCATGGACACTGAAGCTTTCTTT. Amino acids: CASSFMSGQGGMDTEAFF. The chain has TRBV27 and TRBJ1-1, with 10 bases fitting TRBD1. The CDR3 sequence is 18 residues long. Germline CDR1 reads MNHEY; CDR2 reads SMNVEV (reference sequence). The V gene end was trimmed by 3 bases and the J gene end by 3 bases; junction bases not matched to a gene: 13.

This clonotype was seen more than once but under ten times. The rearrangement links TRBV20-1 to TRBJ1-2; 10 bases are a match to TRBD1. Germline V CDR1 and CDR2: DFQATT, SNEGSKA (reference sequence). The J segment lost 2 bases and the V segment lost 7 bases, leaving 7 bases of the junction unmatched. The CDR3 totals 14 residues. For the CDR3, the DNA is TGCAGTGTCCCCGGACAGGGGGAGAACTATGGCTACACCTTC. Translated, it gives CSVPGQGENYGYTF.

The chain couples TRBV19 to TRBJ1-2; the match to TRBD1 covers 8 bases. CDR1 LNHDA and CDR2 SQIVND come from the germline V gene (reference sequence). The CDR3 has 15 residues. The V and J ends lost 5 bases and 2 bases, in that order; junction bases with no gene match: 7. The CDR3 DNA reads TGTGCCAGTAGTCTAAAGACAGGGGAGAACTATGGCTACACCTTC. This encodes CASSLKTGENYGYTF. Filled out from reference TRBV19 and TRBJ1-2, the complete variable domain reads DGGITQSPKYLFRKEGQNVTLSCEQNLNHDAMYWYRQDPGQGLRLIYYSQIVNDFQKGDIAEGYSVSREKKESFPLTVTSAQKNPTAFYLCASSLKTGENYGYTFGSGTRLTVV.

This clonotype was recorded only once. This may be a read error: a much more frequent sequence differs by one nucleotide. V is TRBV2 and J is TRBJ2-2; D may be TRBD2 (6 bases). The CDR3 runs 14 residues. The germline V gene has CDR1 SNHLY and CDR2 FYNNEI. CDR3 DNA: TGTGCCGGCAGTGCGGAGGGTTGGACCGGGGAGCTGTTTTTT. It translates to CAGSAEGWTGELFF.

The chain is built from TRBV6-2 or TRBV6-3 and TRBJ1-1; D unclear. Germline V gene data show CDR1 as MNHEY and CDR2 as SVGEGT. The CDR3 runs to 13 residues. V was cut by 2 bases and J by 5 bases, with 9 bases left in between. The CDR3 loop is CASSYGEGTEAFF. CDR3 nucleotides: TGTGCCAGCAGTTACGGAGAAGGTACTGAAGCTTTCTTT.

The chain recombines TRBV19 with TRBJ2-2; D call uncertain. V dropped 3 bases and J dropped 5 bases, with 10 bases sitting between them. Looked up from germline, CDR1 is LNHDA and CDR2 is SQIVND (reference sequence). The CDR3 totals 14 residues. In nucleotides, the CDR3 is TGTGCCAGTAGTATCATGGCTGTAACCGGGGAGCTGTTTTTT. Residues: CASSIMAVTGELFF. Using reference TRBV19 and TRBJ2-2 for the parts outside the CDR3, the full variable domain is DGGITQSPKYLFRKEGQNVTLSCEQNLNHDAMYWYRQDPGQGLRLIYYSQIVNDFQKGDIAEGYSVSREKKESFPLTVTSAQKNPTAFYLCASSIMAVTGELFFGEGSRLTVL.

Comment on this clonotype: It is likely a read error, because the conserved phenylalanine at the end of the CDR3 is missing. The chain uses TRBV6-5 and TRBJ1-4; D uncertain. Germline-derived CDR1 and CDR2 are MNHEY and SVGAGI. CDR3 length equals 12 residues. Trimming shortened V by 0 bases and J by 13 bases, and 9 bases separated the two germline ends. This CDR3 reads CASSYSVKTLFS. DNA for the CDR3: TGTGCCAGCAGTTACTCAGTGAAAACACTGTTTTCT.

The sample holds a few counts of this clonotype. The rearrangement uses TRBV12-3 or TRBV12-4 and TRBJ2-4; 7 nucleotides agree with TRBD1. CDR3 length equals 17 residues. After removal of 4 bases from V and 1 base from J, the junction contained 10 bases not matched to a gene. CDR3 nucleotides: TGTGCCAGCAGTTCTACTTTCCAGGGGGATGCCAAAAACATTCAGTACTTC. Translation gives CASSSTFQGDAKNIQYF.

The gene calls are TRBV2 and TRBJ1-6; TRBD1 is a possible D gene (5 bases). The CDR3 covers 13 residues. Germline V lookup: CDR1 SNHLY, CDR2 FYNNEI. The ends were cut back, 6 bases at V and 11 bases at J, with 14 bases in the middle. The CDR3 spells CASSLGVNPPLHF. CDR3 in DNA: TGTGCCAGCAGCTTAGGGGTGAATCCACCCCTCCACTTT.

In nucleotides, the CDR3 is TGTGCCAGCAGAAGAGACAGGAACTCTGGAAACACCATATATTTT. It codes for CASRRDRNSGNTIYF. This chain uses TRBV2 with TRBJ1-3, with TRBD1 as a possible D gene (6 bases). This CDR3 comprises 15 residues. Trimming removed 6 bases at V and 0 bases at J, with 12 bases between. CDR1 and CDR2 (germline): SNHLY, FYNNEI.

The chain links TRBV7-9 to TRBJ2-7, with TRBD2 identical over 7 bases. The ends lost 1 base at V and 5 bases at J; junction bases unmatched: 5. CDR1 and CDR2 from the germline V gene are SEHNR and FQNEAQ (reference sequence). CDR3 size: 14 residues. This CDR3 reads CASSLVVAGDEQYF. Here the CDR3 DNA reads TGTGCCAGCAGCTTAGTTGTAGCGGGCGACGAGCAGTACTTC.

The rearrangement uses TRBV19 and TRBJ1-5, with TRBD1 as a possible D gene (5 bases). Between the trimmed V and J ends, which lost 4 bases and 3 bases, there was a span of 10 bases. CDR1 and CDR2 (germline): LNHDA, SQIVND (reference sequence). The CDR3 is made up of 14 amino acids. In nucleotides, the CDR3 is TGTGCCAGTAGTAGGGGGATGAACAATCAGCCCCAGCATTTT. Translating gives CASSRGMNNQPQHF.

This clonotype came up a few times. V and J are TRBV27 and TRBJ1-5; no clear D gene. CDR1 is MNHEY and CDR2 is SMNVEV in the germline V gene (reference sequence). The V gene lost 1 base and the J gene lost 2 bases, with 12 bases spanning the gap. The CDR3 has 16 amino acids. The CDR3 coding sequence is TGTGCCAGCAGTTTATTGGCCCCTGGGGGCAATCAGCCCCAGCATTTT. Protein: CASSLLAPGGNQPQHF.